This T cell receptor (beta chain) was recovered during a study of OX40 agonist ivuxolimab in advanced cancers. Overall study context: It was ivuxolimab, an agonistic anti-OX40 (CD134) antibody, that patients were treated with. Patients received ivuxolimab, an intravenous treatment, every 2 weeks at 0.01 to 10 mg/kg. Three patients responded partially, comprising one with hepatocellular carcinoma and two with cutaneous melanoma.

Produced via immunoSEQ multiplex PCR; TCRdb's table is partial and in-frame only. The sample lists around 27,000 clones, more than 65% occurring once. The ends were cut back, 1 base at V and 6 bases at J, with 6 bases in the middle. The CDR3 extends over 13 amino acids. Germline CDR1 and CDR2: LGHNA and YSLEER. Cycle 7 day 1, cycle 4 day 1, and baseline were the timepoints at which blood was sampled. The rearrangement links TRBV4-3 to TRBJ2-2; no clear D gene. The material sequenced was CD4+ or CD8+ T cells sorted from blood, taken in a trial of the OX40 agonist ivuxolimab. The source of this sequence is an adult with an advanced solid tumor such as melanoma, head and neck, liver or kidney cancer. This CDR3 reads CASSQGDPGELFF. In DNA, the CDR3 is TGCGCCAGCAGCCAAGGGGATCCCGGGGAGCTGTTTTTT.